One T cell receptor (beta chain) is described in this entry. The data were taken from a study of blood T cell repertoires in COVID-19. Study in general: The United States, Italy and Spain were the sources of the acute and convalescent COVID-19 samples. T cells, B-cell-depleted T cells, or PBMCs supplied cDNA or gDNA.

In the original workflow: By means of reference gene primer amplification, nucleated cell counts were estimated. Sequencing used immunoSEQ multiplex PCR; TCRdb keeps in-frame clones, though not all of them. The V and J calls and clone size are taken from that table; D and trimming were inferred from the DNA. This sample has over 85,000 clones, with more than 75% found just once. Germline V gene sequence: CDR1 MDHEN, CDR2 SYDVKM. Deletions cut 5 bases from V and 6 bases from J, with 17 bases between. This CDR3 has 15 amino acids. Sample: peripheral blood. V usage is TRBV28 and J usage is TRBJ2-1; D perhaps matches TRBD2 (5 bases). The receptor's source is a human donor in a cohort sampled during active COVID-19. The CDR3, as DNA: TGTGCCAGCAGTATACTAGTAAGGATCCCCAATGAGCAGTTCTTC. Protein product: CASSILVRIPNEQFF.